What follows are 22 T cell receptor beta chains derived from one specimen sequenced in a study of CD4+ T cells in melanoma. Repertoires were generated with immunoSEQ multiplex PCR, while TCRdb's copy carries only in-frame clones and drops some. The table includes thousands of clones, 60% to 75% detected once. Sequenced sample: cells from a culture (not recorded whether cultured in vitro). All receptors derive from a human donor with melanoma.

The J gene is TRBJ2-3, the V gene TRBV11-3; D is possibly TRBD1 (6 bases). Germline V gene lookup returns CDR1 SGHNT and CDR2 YENEEA. V was trimmed by 3 bases and J by 6 bases, leaving 10 bases between them. This CDR3 has 13 amino acids. The CDR3 nucleotides are TGTGCCAGCAGCTTCACAGGGTTCGATACGCAGTATTTT. Amino acids: CASSFTGFDTQYF.

The J gene is TRBJ1-6, the V gene TRBV30; the D gene is possibly TRBD1 (5 bases). Per germline, CDR1 GTSNPN and CDR2 SVGIG (reference sequence). The CDR3 loop spans 15 amino acids. The V gene lost 5 bases and the J gene lost 5 bases, with 16 bases spanning the gap. CDR3 sequence reads: CAWGRRDADNSPLHF. In nucleotides, the CDR3 is TGTGCCTGGGGTCGACGGGACGCCGATAATTCACCCCTCCACTTT.

V gene TRBV29-1 combines with J gene TRBJ1-4; D might be TRBD1 (5 bases). The germline CDR1 and CDR2 sequences are SQVTM and ANQGSEA. The CDR3 spans 15 residues. CDR3 bases: TGCAGTTCTCGGTCAGGGAATCAATTTTGGGAAAAACTGTTTTTT. This translates into CSSRSGNQFWEKLFF.

The gene calls are TRBV19 and TRBJ2-1; 9 bases line up with TRBD2. Germline V lookup: CDR1 LNHDA, CDR2 SQIVND (reference sequence). CDR3 length: 14 residues. After removal of 9 bases from V and 12 bases from J, the junction contained 15 bases not matched to a gene. In DNA, the CDR3 is TGTGCCAGCGGGCTAGCGGGGTCTAGAACAGGGCAGTTCTTC. Amino acid sequence: CASGLAGSRTGQFF.

V and J are TRBV19 and TRBJ1-2, with D possibly TRBD1 on 5 matching bases. Trimming removed 9 bases from V and 8 bases from J, with 22 bases in between. The CDR3 runs 14 residues. The germline V gene encodes CDR1 LNHDA and CDR2 SQIVND (reference sequence). Here the CDR3 DNA reads TGTGCCAGCTCTAAGGCCCAAGGGGCGCGAGGCTACACCTTC. It encodes CASSKAQGARGYTF.

The rearrangement joins TRBV5-4 to TRBJ2-5, with TRBD1 as a possible D gene (5 bases). The ends were cut back, 0 bases at V and 4 bases at J, with 10 bases in the middle. CDR1 SGHNT and CDR2 YYREEE come from the germline V gene (reference sequence). The CDR3 is made up of 14 amino acids. CDR3 sequence reads: CASSLDAGIETQYF. Here the CDR3 DNA reads TGTGCCAGCAGCTTGGATGCAGGGATAGAGACCCAGTACTTC.

The chain links TRBV2 to TRBJ1-2; tentative D call: TRBD1 (5 bases). Deletions cut 4 bases from V and 8 bases from J, with 14 bases between. Germline lookup yields CDR1 SNHLY and CDR2 FYNNEI. The CDR3 consists of 13 residues. DNA for the CDR3: TGTGCCAGCAGTGTGGAACAGGCAGGGGGCTACACCTTC. This sequence encodes CASSVEQAGGYTF.

The chain combines TRBV2 with TRBJ2-7; 8 bases align to TRBD2. Germline CDR1 is SNHLY and CDR2 is FYNNEI. V lost 9 bases, J lost 2 bases, and 6 bases stayed unmatched. The CDR3 has 13 residues. The CDR3 reads CARGGAGAYEQYF. Written as DNA, the CDR3 is TGTGCCAGAGGCGGAGCGGGAGCCTACGAGCAGTACTTC.

CDR3 loop: CASSVGTGASPLHF. The CDR3 DNA reads as TGTGCCAGCAGCGTAGGGACAGGGGCTTCACCCCTCCACTTT. The chain couples TRBV9 to TRBJ1-6; 9 nucleotides line up with TRBD1. Trimming at V came to 0 bases and at J to 9 bases, leaving 1 base not matched to a gene. This CDR3 has 14 amino acids. The germline CDR1 and CDR2 sequences are SGDLS and YYNGEE.

This chain connects TRBV11-1 to TRBJ1-2; D is undetermined. V lost 3 bases and J lost 0, with 5 bases in between. CDR1 is SGHAT, CDR2 FQDESV, per germline (reference sequence). This CDR3 region has 13 residues. Written as DNA, the CDR3 is TGTGCCAGCAGCTTTTTGGCTAACTATGGCTACACCTTC. Amino acid sequence: CASSFLANYGYTF.

The gene calls are TRBV11-2 and TRBJ2-5; D gene uncertain. The CDR3 length is 13 residues. V dropped 1 base and J dropped 0 bases, with 3 bases sitting between them. Germline V gene data show CDR1 as SGHAT and CDR2 as FQNNGV. The CDR3 is CASSLGYQETQYF. For the CDR3, the DNA is TGTGCCAGCAGCTTAGGGTACCAAGAGACCCAGTACTTC.

The rearrangement uses TRBV7-9 and TRBJ1-2; tentative D call: TRBD1 (5 bases). Per the germline V gene, CDR1 is SEHNR and CDR2 is FQNEAQ (reference sequence). This CDR3 is 12 amino acids long. V lost 6 bases to trimming and J lost 3 bases, with 8 bases between them. The CDR3 region has the DNA TGTGCCAGCAGGGGGCTGGACTATGGCTACACCTTC. Translated: CASRGLDYGYTF.

The genes are TRBV13 and TRBJ1-1; D is uncertain. CDR1 PRHDT and CDR2 FYEKMQ come from the germline V gene (reference sequence). The germline V and J ends were trimmed by 2 bases and 7 bases, with 8 bases remaining between them. The CDR3 has 12 residues. The DNA for the CDR3 is TGTGCCAGCAGCTTAACCCCAGGTGAAGCTTTCTTT. Its translation: CASSLTPGEAFF.

This clone was found a few times. The V call is TRBV19, the J call TRBJ1-2, with D possibly matching TRBD1 (5 bases). The length of the CDR3 is 14 residues. In germline, CDR1 is LNHDA, CDR2 SQIVND (reference sequence). Trimming removed 2 bases at V and 8 bases at J, with 15 bases between. Here the CDR3 DNA reads TGTGCCAGTAGTATACGCCGGGGCCCGAAGGGCTACACCTTC. Its protein product is CASSIRRGPKGYTF.

The rearrangement links TRBV6-1 to TRBJ1-2; TRBD1 is a possible D gene (6 bases). With 2 bases removed from V and 8 bases from J, the gap between germline ends came to 21 bases. In germline, CDR1 is MNHNS, CDR2 SASEGT. The CDR3 is 16 amino acids. The CDR3 is CASSESRTALRGGYTF. CDR3 DNA sequence: TGTGCCAGCAGTGAATCGCGGACAGCTCTCAGGGGCGGCTACACCTTC.

This chain links TRBV19 with TRBJ1-2; no clear D. Germline V CDR1 and CDR2: LNHDA, SQIVND (reference sequence). The V end lost 6 bases, the J end lost 5 bases, and 13 bases lay between the germline ends. The CDR3 covers 13 residues. This CDR3 reads CASSADSDYGYTF. The CDR3 DNA sequence: TGTGCCAGTAGCGCAGACTCGGATTATGGCTACACCTTC.

This clone was detected only once. CDR3: CATSRDSGTGRGVSPLHF. CDR3 coding DNA: TGTGCCACCAGCAGAGATAGTGGAACGGGCAGGGGCGTTTCACCCCTCCACTTT. The rearrangement uses TRBV15 and TRBJ1-6; the D gene is possibly TRBD1 (6 bases). The CDR3 consists of 18 residues. The V end was cut by 0 bases, the J end by 9 bases, with 21 bases between. Germline lookup yields CDR1 LNHNV and CDR2 YYDKDF (reference sequence).

This clone was seen a handful of times. This chain joins TRBV5-1 and TRBJ2-5; D remains unclear. V was clipped by 0 bases and J by 4 bases, with 10 bases between them. CDR3 length: 14 amino acids. In germline, CDR1 is SGHRS, CDR2 YFSETQ. The CDR3 coding sequence is TGCGCCAGCAGCTTGGGCCGGGCGGCAGAGACCCAGTACTTC. It translates to CASSLGRAAETQYF.

The chain is built from TRBV5-1 and TRBJ1-1; TRBD1 agrees at 8 bases. The CDR3 spans 15 residues. Germline V gives CDR1 SGHRS, CDR2 YFSETQ. Trimming cost V 1 base and J 4 bases; bases outside gene matches: 6. Here the CDR3 DNA reads TGCGCCAGCAGCTTGCGGCCCAGGGGGCTCACTGAAGCTTTCTTT. Translated: CASSLRPRGLTEAFF.

A single count supports this clone. This chain joins TRBV5-1 and TRBJ2-3; weak D call: TRBD1 (5 bases). Between the trimmed V and J ends, which lost 1 base and 6 bases, there was a span of 15 bases. The CDR3 length is 15 residues. Germline values: CDR1 SGHRS, CDR2 YFSETQ. The CDR3 coding sequence is TGCGCCAGCAGCTTGCTCGGGCAGGGTGGTGATACGCAGTATTTT. Translation: CASSLLGQGGDTQYF.

The chain couples TRBV27 to TRBJ2-2, with D perhaps matching TRBD1 or TRBD2 (6 bases each). V was clipped by 3 bases and J by 0 bases, with 8 bases between them. The germline gives CDR1 MNHEY, CDR2 SMNVEV (reference sequence). CDR3 length: 15 amino acids. The CDR3: CASSLRDTNTGELFF. In DNA, the CDR3 is TGTGCCAGCAGTTTGCGGGACACGAACACCGGGGAGCTGTTTTTT.

This clone was recorded only once. The rearrangement joins TRBV2 to TRBJ1-5, with 8 bases aligning to TRBD1. The CDR3 sequence is 13 residues long. CDR1 and CDR2 from the germline V gene are SNHLY and FYNNEI. With V trimmed by 6 bases and J by 9 bases, 7 bases remained unmatched. Here the CDR3 reads CASSDRGSRPQHF. CDR3 nucleotide sequence: TGTGCCAGCAGCGACAGGGGCTCCAGGCCCCAGCATTTT.